This T cell receptor beta chain was sequenced during a study of blood T cell repertoires in COVID-19. Study-wide context: COVID-19 samples, acute and convalescent, were from the United States, Italy and Spain. From T cells, B-cell-depleted T cells, or PBMCs came the material, which was cDNA or gDNA.

As handled by the study authors: Reference gene primer amplification gave estimated nucleated cell counts. Profiled with immunoSEQ multiplex PCR; TCRdb holds only in-frame clones, not every one. The V and J calls and clone size were taken over from that table, and D and trimming were inferred from the DNA. The sample records more than 100,000 clones, around 86% being singletons. The CDR3 runs 15 residues. V lost 3 bases and J lost 5, with 14 bases in between. Germline values: CDR1 SGHTA, CDR2 FQGNSA. Sequences were obtained from peripheral blood. V and J are TRBV7-2 and TRBJ2-1; D possibly corresponds to TRBD1 (6 bases). The receptor was isolated from a man older than 75 with acute or convalescent COVID-19. Here the CDR3 DNA reads TGTGCCAGCAGCTTGGTACAGGGTGAAAACAATGAGCAGTTCTTC. Translated: CASSLVQGENNEQFF. Drawing the rest from reference TRBV7-2 and TRBJ2-1, the complete variable domain is GAGVSQSPSNKVTEKGKDVELRCDPISGHTALYWYRQSLGQGLEFLIYFQGNSAPDKSGLPSDRFSAERTGGSVSTLTIQRTQQEDSAVYLCASSLVQGENNEQFFGPGTRLTVL.